This T cell receptor beta chain was retrieved from a study of T cells in localized non-small cell lung cancer. Generated by immunoSEQ multiplex PCR, the TCRdb table keeps only in-frame clones and is missing some. The sample records 15,000 to 20,000 clones, approximately 80% being singletons. Comment on this clone: Its matching antigen is unknown.

Germline V gene data show CDR1 as SGHDN and CDR2 as FVKESK. Deletions cut 0 bases from V and 4 bases from J, with 4 bases between. CDR3 size: 13 residues. Broader study findings: A median approximately 53 of the top 100 tumor clones appeared in adjacent lung.

The chain is built from TRBV14 and TRBJ2-1; D call uncertain. The sample here was peripheral blood, taken before any cancer treatment. This sequence originates from a male donor aged 60 or older with stage I lung adenocarcinoma. CDR3 nucleotides: TGTGCCAGCAGCCAAGAACCATACAATGAGCAGTTCTTC. Its translation: CASSQEPYNEQFF.